The 12 T cell receptor beta chains reported below all come from one sample, sequenced in a study of T cell responses to AZD1222 COVID-19 vaccine. Only in-frame clones appear in the TCRdb table, and some are missing; sequencing was by immunoSEQ multiplex PCR. The sample records 110,000 or so clones, approximately 90% being singletons. The source was peripheral blood, collected on day 0 of AZD1222 vaccination. The source is an adult in good health.

The rearrangement joins TRBV7-8 to TRBJ2-3; D call uncertain. CDR3 size: 15 residues. V was trimmed by 1 base and J by 4 bases, leaving 12 bases between them. Germline V gene data show CDR1 as SGHVS and CDR2 as FQNEAQ. For the CDR3, the DNA is TGTGCCAGCAGCTTAGAGAGTGTCAGCTCAGATACGCAGTATTTT. Its protein is CASSLESVSSDTQYF.

The chain couples TRBV7-9 to TRBJ1-3; possibly TRBD1 for D (5 bases). Per germline, CDR1 SEHNR and CDR2 FQNEAQ (reference sequence). The CDR3 extends over 14 amino acids. Trimming pared 5 bases from V and 4 bases from J, leaving 12 bases between. CDR3 coding DNA: TGTGCCAGCAGCCGGCGGGGCAGGGGAAACACCATATATTTT. It codes for CASSRRGRGNTIYF.

The gene calls are TRBV19 and TRBJ2-7; no definite D call. With 4 bases removed from V and 3 bases from J, the gap between germline ends came to 7 bases. Germline assignment: CDR1 LNHDA and CDR2 SQIVND (reference sequence). The CDR3 runs 12 residues. Written as DNA, the CDR3 is TGTGCCAGTAGTAACAACTTCTACGAGCAGTACTTC. It is translated as CASSNNFYEQYF.

The chain employs TRBV11-3 and TRBJ2-2; D might be TRBD1 (6 bases). The germline V gene has CDR1 SGHNT and CDR2 YENEEA. Trimming left V 6 bases short and J 4 bases short, with 9 bases between. The CDR3 spans 13 residues. The CDR3, as DNA: TGTGCCAGCAGAGGACAGACCACCGGGGAGCTGTTTTTT. Its translation: CASRGQTTGELFF. Full variable domain (remainder filled in from reference TRBV11-3 and TRBJ2-2): EAGVVQSPRYKIIEKKQPVAFWCNPISGHNTLYWYLQNLGQGPELLIRYENEEAVDDSQLPKDRFSAERLKGVDSTLKIQPAELGDSAVYLCASRGQTTGELFFGEGSRLTVL.

The CDR3 here is CASSDPRTGLRPQHF. CDR3 in DNA: TGTGCCAGCAGTGACCCTCGGACAGGGCTCCGGCCCCAGCATTTT. The V and J genes are TRBV2 and TRBJ1-5, with 8 bases identical to TRBD1. There are 15 residues in the CDR3. Germline trimming cut 3 bases from V and 9 bases from J; bases unmatched to any gene: 10. CDR1 and CDR2 from the germline V gene are SNHLY and FYNNEI. Variable domain in full (rest from reference TRBV2 and TRBJ1-5): EPEVTQTPSHQVTQMGQEVILRCVPISNHLYFYWYRQILGQKVEFLVSFYNNEISEKSEIFDDQFSVERPDGSNFTLKIRSTKLEDSAMYFCASSDPRTGLRPQHFGDGTRLSIL.

The rearrangement joins TRBV6-2 or TRBV6-3 to TRBJ2-1; TRBD2 matches at 11 bases. The CDR3 runs to 19 residues. Germline CDR1 and CDR2: MNHEY and SVGEGT. The V and J ends lost 4 bases and 0 bases, in that order; junction bases with no gene match: 11. The CDR3 bases are TGTGCCAGCAGTTCCGGACTAGCGGGCCTGATGAGCTCCTACAATGAGCAGTTCTTC. Amino acids: CASSSGLAGLMSSYNEQFF.

This chain uses TRBV5-1 with TRBJ1-1; possible D gene TRBD1, 5 bases. This CDR3 spans 14 amino acids. Trimming took 1 base from V and 4 from J, leaving 11 bases between them. Per the germline V gene, CDR1 is SGHRS and CDR2 is YFSETQ. CDR3 in DNA: TGCGCCAGCAGCTTGAGGCAGGGTGGCACTGAAGCTTTCTTT. The encoded protein is CASSLRQGGTEAFF.

The rearrangement links TRBV6-6 to TRBJ2-1; D remains ambiguous. Germline CDR1 MNHNY, CDR2 SVGAGI (reference sequence). The CDR3 runs 15 residues. V was clipped by 0 bases and J by 2 bases, with 8 bases between them. The CDR3 DNA reads as TGTGCCAGCAGTTACTCGGGTATTACCTACAATGAGCAGTTCTTC. Translation: CASSYSGITYNEQFF.

V is TRBV6-1 and J is TRBJ1-2, with 9 positions matching TRBD1. CDR3 length: 13 amino acids. Germline-derived CDR1 and CDR2 are MNHNS and SASEGT. Trimming removed 6 bases from V and 8 bases from J; junction bases left unmatched: 7. CDR3 nucleotide sequence: TGTGCCAGCAGCCTCACAGGGGGCGAAGGCTACACCTTC. Amino acids: CASSLTGGEGYTF.

This clone was counted a few times. The rearrangement joins TRBV19 to TRBJ1-2; 7 bases agree with TRBD1. Looked up from germline, CDR1 is LNHDA and CDR2 is SQIVND (reference sequence). The CDR3 sequence is 15 residues long. Losses at the gene ends were 6 bases for V and 3 bases for J; bases not matched to a gene: 10. This CDR3 reads CASSPGQKLYYGYTF. The CDR3 DNA sequence: TGTGCCAGTAGCCCGGGACAGAAACTATACTATGGCTACACCTTC.

V usage is TRBV5-6 and J usage is TRBJ1-3; D not certain. The CDR3 extends over 16 amino acids. Trimming removed 0 bases from V and 2 bases from J, with 12 bases in between. Germline-derived CDR1 and CDR2 are SGHDT and YYEEEE. CDR3 loop: CASSLAPDTAGNTIYF. CDR3 bases: TGTGCCAGCAGCTTGGCACCCGACACGGCTGGAAACACCATATATTTT.

The CDR3 DNA follows: TGCGCCAGCAGCCAAGGAGTCGGGGAGCTGTTTTTT. It is translated as CASSQGVGELFF. The chain joins TRBV4-1 to TRBJ2-2; no definite D call. The CDR3 is made up of 12 amino acids. In germline, CDR1 is MGHRA, CDR2 YSYEKL. V was clipped by 1 base and J by 7 bases, with 4 bases between them.